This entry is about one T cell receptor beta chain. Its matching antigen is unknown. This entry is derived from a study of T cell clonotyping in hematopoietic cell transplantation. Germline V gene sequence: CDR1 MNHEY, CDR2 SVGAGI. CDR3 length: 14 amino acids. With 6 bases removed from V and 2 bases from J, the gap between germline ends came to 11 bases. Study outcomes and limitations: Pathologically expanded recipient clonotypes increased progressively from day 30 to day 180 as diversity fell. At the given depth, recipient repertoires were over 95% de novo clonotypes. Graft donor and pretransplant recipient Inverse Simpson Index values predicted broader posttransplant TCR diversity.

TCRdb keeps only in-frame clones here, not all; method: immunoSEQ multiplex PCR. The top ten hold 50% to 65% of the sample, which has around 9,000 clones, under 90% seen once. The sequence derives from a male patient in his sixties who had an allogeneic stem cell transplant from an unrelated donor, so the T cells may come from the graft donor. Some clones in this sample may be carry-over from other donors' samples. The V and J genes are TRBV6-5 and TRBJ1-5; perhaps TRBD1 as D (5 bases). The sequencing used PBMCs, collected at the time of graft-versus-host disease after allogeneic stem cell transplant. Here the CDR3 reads CASSQGRGNQPQHF. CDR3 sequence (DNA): TGTGCCAGCAGCCAGGGTCGAGGCAATCAGCCCCAGCATTTT.